This T cell receptor (beta chain) originates from a study of shared clonotypes between healthy human individuals. TCRdb's copy holds only in-frame clones and misses some; the assay was immunoSEQ multiplex PCR. The sample includes roughly 490,000 clones, 76% of them seen just once. As regards this clone: The target antigen is unknown.

Study-level findings and limits: In having few donors, the study represented limited genetic and exposure-history diversity.

Per the germline V gene, CDR1 is SGHAT and CDR2 is FQNNGV. There are 12 residues in the CDR3. The germline V and J ends were trimmed by 5 bases and 4 bases, with 8 bases remaining between them. V usage is TRBV11-2 and J usage is TRBJ2-5; no clear D gene. The sequenced sample consisted of PBMCs. The source of this sequence is a woman in her thirties or forties in good health. Some clones in this sample may be carry-over from other donors' samples. CDR3 in DNA: TGTGCCAGCAGCCGATCCCGAGAGACCCAGTACTTC. Translation gives CASSRSRETQYF. Full variable domain (missing parts from reference TRBV11-2 and TRBJ2-5): EAGVAQSPRYKIIEKRQSVAFWCNPISGHATLYWYQQILGQGPKLLIQFQNNGVVDDSQLPKDRFSAERLKGVDSTLKIQPAKLEDSAVYLCASSRSRETQYFGPGTRLLVL.